This TCR beta chain was profiled in a study of chemoradiotherapy in HPV16-positive cancers. Repeated repertoire sampling spanned the course of chemoradiotherapy. Libraries were prepared by immunoSEQ multiplex PCR; TCRdb keeps only in-frame clonotypes and omits some of them. The table records tens of thousands of clones, approximately 93% of them present only once. Sample acquisition took place from a patient who underwent chemoradiotherapy. This receptor was obtained from a human donor with HPV-associated anogenital cancer.

The CDR3 DNA is TGTGCCAGCCGCCTCCACAGGGGGATTAATGAAAAACTGTTTTTT. It translates to CASRLHRGINEKLFF. This chain connects TRBV28 to TRBJ1-4, with 8 nucleotides matching TRBD1. CDR3 length equals 15 residues. Germline trimming cut 8 bases from V and 4 bases from J; bases unmatched to any gene: 9. CDR1 and CDR2 (germline): MDHEN, SYDVKM. The full variable domain, completed using reference TRBV28 and TRBJ1-4, is DVKVTQSSRYLVKRTGEKVFLECVQDMDHENMFWYRQDPGLGLRLIYFSYDVKMKEKGDIPEGYSVSREKKERFSLILESASTNQTSMYLCASRLHRGINEKLFFGSGTQLSVL.